One sample yielded the 8 T cell receptor beta chains listed below, sequenced in a study of cytomegalovirus exposure and HLA in healthy donors. Primers for the PCR totalled 60 Vbeta and 13 Jbeta. Assay: immunoSEQ multiplex PCR; the TCRdb copy retains only in-frame clones and omits some. The sample records tens of thousands of clones, about four fifths being singletons. Sequencing was done on a sample of PBMCs. Every receptor here comes from a man younger than 35 in good health and CMV-seronegative.

The chain recombines TRBV4-3 with TRBJ2-5, with TRBD1 identical over 8 bases. This CDR3 spans 17 amino acids. The V segment lost 0 bases and the J segment 4 bases; nucleotides outside the gene matches: 10. Germline V gene data show CDR1 as LGHNA and CDR2 as YSLEER. CDR3 bases: TGCGCCAGCAGCCAAGATTGGCGGCAGGGGGCAGGAGAGACCCAGTACTTC. It yields the protein CASSQDWRQGAGETQYF.

The table lists this clone with a count of one. This chain links TRBV5-1 with TRBJ2-2; 7 bases are a match to TRBD1. This CDR3 contains 15 residues. Germline-derived CDR1 and CDR2 are SGHRS and YFSETQ. The V and J ends lost 4 bases and 4 bases, in that order; junction bases with no gene match: 7. CDR3 residues: CASSPGTAATGELFF. Here the CDR3 DNA reads TGCGCCAGCAGCCCCGGGACAGCAGCCACCGGGGAGCTGTTTTTT. Looking up the rest from reference TRBV5-1 and TRBJ2-2 gives the full variable domain: KAGVTQTPRYLIKTRGQQVTLSCSPISGHRSVSWYQQTPGQGLQFLFEYFSETQRNKGNFPGRFSGRQFSNSRSEMNVSTLELGDSALYLCASSPGTAATGELFFGEGSRLTVL.

The chain employs TRBV28 and TRBJ1-4; TRBD1 matches at 7 bases. The CDR3 is 16 residues long. The ends lost 5 bases at V and 5 bases at J; junction bases unmatched: 11. Germline CDR1 and CDR2: MDHEN and SYDVKM. The chain's CDR3 is CASSLLYRDSNEKLFF. For the CDR3, the DNA is TGTGCCAGCAGTCTCCTATACCGGGACAGCAATGAAAAACTGTTTTTT.

Regarding this clone: Other DNA sequences in this specimen translate into the identical CDR3. This chain links TRBV6-5 with TRBJ1-2; D is uncertain. Germline V CDR1 and CDR2: MNHEY, SVGAGI. V lost 0 bases to trimming and J lost 4 bases, with 12 bases between them. The CDR3 has 15 amino acids. The CDR3 DNA reads TGTGCCAGCAGTTACTCATCGGTGCGTGGCTATGGCTACACCTTC. This codes for CASSYSSVRGYGYTF.

V usage is TRBV27 and J usage is TRBJ2-3, with 8 bases matching TRBD2. The CDR3 loop spans 16 amino acids. From germline, CDR1 is MNHEY and CDR2 SMNVEV (reference sequence). V dropped 8 bases and J dropped 7; count of bases not matched to a gene: 17. Here the CDR3 reads CASSEASGWPDYTQYF. In DNA, the CDR3 is TGTGCCAGCTCTGAGGCTAGCGGGTGGCCAGACTATACGCAGTATTTT.

The V and J genes are TRBV7-3 and TRBJ2-3, with 11 nucleotides matching TRBD1. The CDR3 runs 17 residues. CDR1 is SGHTA, CDR2 FQGTGA, per germline. Trimming at V came to 3 bases and at J to 4 bases, leaving 9 bases not matched to a gene. The CDR3 nucleotides are TGTGCCAGCAGCTTCCGAGGACAGGGGGCTAGGGCAGATACGCAGTATTTT. Its protein product is CASSFRGQGARADTQYF.

This clone is a singleton in its sample. The rearrangement uses TRBV5-1 and TRBJ2-1; D may be TRBD1 (6 bases). The V end was cut by 4 bases, the J end by 0 bases, with 20 bases between. The CDR3 is 18 amino acids. Germline-derived CDR1 and CDR2 are SGHRS and YFSETQ. CDR3 sequence (DNA): TGCGCCAGCAGCCCTTCCAGACAGGAGATAAGCTCCTACAATGAGCAGTTCTTC. It yields the protein CASSPSRQEISSYNEQFF.

This clone was seen more than once but under ten times. The V call is TRBV5-1, the J call TRBJ2-1; 12 bases agree with TRBD2. The germline CDR1 and CDR2 sequences are SGHRS and YFSETQ. Trimming at V came to 5 bases and at J to 7 bases, leaving 1 base not matched to a gene. The CDR3 extends over 13 amino acids. The CDR3 region is CASRGLAGNEQFF. For the CDR3, the DNA is TGCGCCAGCAGAGGACTAGCGGGGAATGAGCAGTTCTTC.